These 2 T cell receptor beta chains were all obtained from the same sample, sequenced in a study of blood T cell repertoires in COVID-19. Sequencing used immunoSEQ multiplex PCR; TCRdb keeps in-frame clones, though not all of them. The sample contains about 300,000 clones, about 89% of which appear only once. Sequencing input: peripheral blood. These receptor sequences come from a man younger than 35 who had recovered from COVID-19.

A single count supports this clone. The CDR3 loop is CASSLVREDNYGYTF. In DNA form, the CDR3 reads TGCGCCAGCAGCTTGGTCCGGGAGGATAACTATGGCTACACCTTC. This sequence joins TRBV5-1 and TRBJ1-2, with D unresolved. This CDR3 contains 15 residues. The V and J ends lost 0 bases and 1 base respectively, with 10 bases between them. Germline V gene lookup returns CDR1 SGHRS and CDR2 YFSETQ.

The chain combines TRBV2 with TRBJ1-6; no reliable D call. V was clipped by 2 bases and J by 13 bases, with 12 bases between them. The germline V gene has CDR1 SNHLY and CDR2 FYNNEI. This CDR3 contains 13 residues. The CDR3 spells CASSEWGDGPLHF. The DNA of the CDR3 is TGTGCCAGCAGTGAATGGGGAGACGGCCCCCTCCACTTT. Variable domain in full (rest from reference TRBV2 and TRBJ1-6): EPEVTQTPSHQVTQMGQEVILRCVPISNHLYFYWYRQILGQKVEFLVSFYNNEISEKSEIFDDQFSVERPDGSNFTLKIRSTKLEDSAMYFCASSEWGDGPLHFGNGTRLTVT.